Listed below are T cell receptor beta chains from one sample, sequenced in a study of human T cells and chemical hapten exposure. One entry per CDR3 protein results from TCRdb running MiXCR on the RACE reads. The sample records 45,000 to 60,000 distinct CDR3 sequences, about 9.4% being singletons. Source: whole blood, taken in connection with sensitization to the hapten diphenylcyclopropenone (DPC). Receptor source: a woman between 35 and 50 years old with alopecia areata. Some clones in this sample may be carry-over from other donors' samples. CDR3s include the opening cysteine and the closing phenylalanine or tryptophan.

CDR3 protein: CASSLPHREGTEAFF
V gene: TRBV7-9
J gene: TRBJ1-1

CDR3 protein: CASSRSPNEKLFF
V gene: TRBV4-2
J gene: TRBJ1-4

CDR3 protein: CASGTGSYEQYF
V gene: TRBV6-5
J gene: TRBJ2-7

CDR3 protein: CASSHGQGINEQYF
V gene: TRBV4-2
J gene: TRBJ2-7

CDR3 protein: CSAGKPSNTEAFF
V gene: TRBV20-1
J gene: TRBJ1-1

CDR3 protein: CASSQGYHEQYF
V gene: TRBV12-3/TRBV12-4
J gene: TRBJ2-7

CDR3 protein: CASSPRTSGGRYEQFF
V gene: TRBV4-2
J gene: TRBJ2-1

CDR3 protein: CASSKGGQGWTYNEQFF
V gene: TRBV21-1
J gene: TRBJ2-1

CDR3 protein: CASSLAGDTSNQPQHF
V gene: TRBV7-6
J gene: TRBJ1-5

CDR3 protein: CASSPRQGGRPQHF
V gene: TRBV12-3/TRBV12-4
J gene: TRBJ1-5

CDR3 protein: CASSRNSLMNTEAFF
V gene: TRBV12-3/TRBV12-4
J gene: TRBJ1-1

CDR3 protein: CASLQGNPYGYTF
V gene: TRBV28
J gene: TRBJ1-2

CDR3 protein: CASSQVGRAGDNQPQHF
V gene: TRBV4-2
J gene: TRBJ1-5

CDR3 protein: CASSDTGGQPQHF
V gene: TRBV5-6
J gene: TRBJ1-5

CDR3 protein: CASRSSSSLYGYTF
V gene: TRBV2
J gene: TRBJ1-2

CDR3 protein: CSADTGPRGYTF
V gene: TRBV29-1
J gene: TRBJ1-2

CDR3 protein: CASHRTGRQPQHF
V gene: TRBV2
J gene: TRBJ1-5

CDR3 protein: CASSLGTRQFF
V gene: TRBV7-3
J gene: TRBJ2-1

CDR3 protein: CASSDGTSEQYF
V gene: TRBV5-4
J gene: TRBJ2-7

CDR3 protein: CASSSNRGNTEAFF
V gene: TRBV6-2/TRBV6-3
J gene: TRBJ1-1

CDR3 protein: CASSLEWGDTEAFF
V gene: TRBV7-3
J gene: TRBJ1-1

CDR3 protein: CASSPSGTVPGELFF
V gene: TRBV5-1
J gene: TRBJ2-2

CDR3 protein: CSASRGQLNSPLHF
V gene: TRBV20-1
J gene: TRBJ1-6

CDR3 protein: CASSPVGVLSSGANVLTF
V gene: TRBV6-2/TRBV6-3
J gene: TRBJ2-6

CDR3 protein: CSADRAEAFF
V gene: TRBV29-1
J gene: TRBJ1-1

CDR3 protein: CASSPSGPQETQYF
V gene: TRBV5-4
J gene: TRBJ2-5

CDR3 protein: CASRGGQGEVGELFF
V gene: TRBV28
J gene: TRBJ2-2

CDR3 protein: CASSQAPADSNQPQHF
V gene: TRBV23-1
J gene: TRBJ1-5

CDR3 protein: CASSQNVGYSGNTIYF
V gene: TRBV3-1
J gene: TRBJ1-3

CDR3 protein: CSVDRRGAGTDTQYF
V gene: TRBV29-1
J gene: TRBJ2-3

CDR3 protein: CASSSGTGAIYEQYF
V gene: TRBV7-2
J gene: TRBJ2-7

CDR3 protein: CATSELKDRYRSYEQYF
V gene: TRBV24-1
J gene: TRBJ2-7

CDR3 protein: CSAEGPLSYNEQFF
V gene: TRBV20-1
J gene: TRBJ2-1

CDR3 protein: CASSSDRDQSYGYTF
V gene: TRBV11-1
J gene: TRBJ1-2

CDR3 protein: CASSVGTTDTQYF
V gene: TRBV9
J gene: TRBJ2-3

CDR3 protein: CASTITPTGTDTQYF
V gene: TRBV12-3/TRBV12-4
J gene: TRBJ2-3

CDR3 protein: CSATPDGGNIQYF
V gene: TRBV20-1
J gene: TRBJ2-4

CDR3 protein: CASSPGLGGDEQYF
V gene: TRBV5-1
J gene: TRBJ2-7

CDR3 protein: CASSPGAGYEQYF
V gene: TRBV7-2
J gene: TRBJ2-7

CDR3 protein: CASSRMPTGVPGNTIYF
V gene: TRBV9
J gene: TRBJ1-3

CDR3 protein: CASSLAQGGSETQYF
V gene: TRBV11-2
J gene: TRBJ2-5

CDR3 protein: CASSASTGAYGELFF
V gene: TRBV28
J gene: TRBJ2-2

CDR3 protein: CASSLGQPVPEKLFF
V gene: TRBV12-3/TRBV12-4
J gene: TRBJ1-4

CDR3 protein: CSARGPSGGEQITDTQYF
V gene: TRBV20-1
J gene: TRBJ2-3

CDR3 protein: CASSLGQGGQETQYF
V gene: TRBV7-3
J gene: TRBJ2-5

CDR3 protein: CASSRSYTGELFF
V gene: TRBV5-5
J gene: TRBJ2-2

CDR3 protein: CASSRGKTGGMRIGDNEQFF
V gene: TRBV7-6
J gene: TRBJ2-1

CDR3 protein: CASSYPGQDQETQYF
V gene: TRBV6-2/TRBV6-3
J gene: TRBJ2-5

CDR3 protein: CASSPGQLANEQFF
V gene: TRBV7-9
J gene: TRBJ2-1

CDR3 protein: CSVGDSSPNHEQYF
V gene: TRBV29-1
J gene: TRBJ2-7